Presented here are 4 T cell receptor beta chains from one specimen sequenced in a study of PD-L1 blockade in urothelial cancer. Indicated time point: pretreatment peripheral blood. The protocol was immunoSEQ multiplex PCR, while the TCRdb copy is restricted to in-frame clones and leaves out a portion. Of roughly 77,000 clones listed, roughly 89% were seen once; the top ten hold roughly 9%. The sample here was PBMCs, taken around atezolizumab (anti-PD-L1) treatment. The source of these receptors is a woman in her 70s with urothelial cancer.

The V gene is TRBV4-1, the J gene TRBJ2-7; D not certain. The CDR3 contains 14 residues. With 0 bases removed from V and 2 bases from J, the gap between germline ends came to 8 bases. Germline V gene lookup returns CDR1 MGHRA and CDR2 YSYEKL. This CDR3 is CASSQERQAYEQYF. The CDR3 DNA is TGCGCCAGCAGCCAAGAACGTCAGGCCTACGAGCAGTACTTC.

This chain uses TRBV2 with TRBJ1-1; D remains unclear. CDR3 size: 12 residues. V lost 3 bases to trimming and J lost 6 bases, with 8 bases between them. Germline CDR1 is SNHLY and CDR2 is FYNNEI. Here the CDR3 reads CASSDRLPEAFF. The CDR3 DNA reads TGTGCCAGCAGTGACAGGCTCCCTGAAGCTTTCTTT. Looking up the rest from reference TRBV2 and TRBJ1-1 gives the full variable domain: EPEVTQTPSHQVTQMGQEVILRCVPISNHLYFYWYRQILGQKVEFLVSFYNNEISEKSEIFDDQFSVERPDGSNFTLKIRSTKLEDSAMYFCASSDRLPEAFFGQGTRLTVV.

This CDR3 reads CASSLDIYEQYF. CDR3 sequence (DNA): TGCGCCAGCAGCTTGGACATCTACGAGCAGTACTTC. The chain is built from TRBV5-1 and TRBJ2-7; D gene uncertain. The germline V and J ends were trimmed by 0 bases and 3 bases, with 4 bases remaining between them. The CDR3 is 12 residues long. Germline V gene data show CDR1 as SGHRS and CDR2 as YFSETQ.

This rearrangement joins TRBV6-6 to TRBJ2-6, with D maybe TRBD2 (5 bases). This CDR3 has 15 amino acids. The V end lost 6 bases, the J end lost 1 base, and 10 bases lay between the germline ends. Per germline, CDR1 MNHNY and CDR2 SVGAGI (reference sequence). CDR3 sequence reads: CASRKTSSGANVLTF. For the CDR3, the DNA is TGTGCCAGCAGAAAAACTAGTTCTGGGGCCAACGTCCTGACTTTC.